The source of this T cell receptor (beta chain) is a study of blood T cell repertoires in COVID-19. Study-wide background: PBMCs, B-cell-depleted T cells, or T cells were the source of the cDNA or gDNA that made up the material.

With respect to this clone: The same CDR3 arises from other DNA sequences in this sample as well.

Methods used by the authors: How many nucleated cells were present was estimated from reference gene primer amplification. Some clones are missing from TCRdb's copy, which holds only in-frame ones; the method was immunoSEQ multiplex PCR. The V and J calls and clone size were taken over from that table, and D and trimming were inferred from the DNA. Here the sample spans some 190,000 clones, roughly three quarters being singletons. Living in about two dozen US areas, the participants were between about 18 and 100 years of age. Allocation to cohorts depended on clinical history reported by the participants. The CDR3 runs 14 residues. The junction had 3 bases not matched to a gene; V was cut back by 2 bases and J by 2 bases. The V gene's germline CDR1 is GTSNPN and CDR2 SVGIG (reference sequence).

The sample comprised PBMCs or T cells enriched from blood (not recorded which). The sequence came from a woman aged 45-59 years with acute COVID-19. This chain uses TRBV30 with TRBJ1-5, with 7 bases fitting TRBD1. CDR3 loop: CAWSRQGGNQPQHF. The CDR3 coding sequence is TGTGCCTGGAGTCGACAGGGAGGCAATCAGCCCCAGCATTTT.